Given below is one T cell receptor (beta chain) in context. This clonotype was seen a handful of times. The clone's antigen remains unknown. One end of the junction fails to match germline, which may point to a read error. This sample is part of a study of T cells in Graves' hyperthyroidism and ophthalmopathy (dated by TCRdb to about 2019). For the wider study: Peripheral blood was sampled at the time of initial diagnosis, prior to any treatment. To identify distinguishing TCR V-J signatures, a discovery cohort of about 100 patients was used, comprising fewer than 45 with Graves' ophthalmopathy and around 57 with stable Graves' hyperthyroidism. Prospective prediction of ophthalmopathy was tested in an independent validation cohort of 18 to 20 hyperthyroidism patients and 17 patients who later progressed to ophthalmopathy. The approximately 100 discovery patients were divided at random into training and test sets in a 7:3 ratio. In addition, the study compared T-cell repertoires in thyroid tissue and in blood from about 6 Graves' hyperthyroidism patients. After sampling, hyperthyroidism patients received methimazole starting at 30 mg daily, and ophthalmopathy patients received high-dose intravenous methylprednisolone. TCR Vbeta CDR3 sequencing of 135 peripheral blood samples (approximately 44 ophthalmopathy, 75 to 80 hyperthyroidism and approximately 17 progressor patients) is reported in the paper.

TCR beta CDR3 regions were amplified from RNA transcripts. A first-round RT-PCR of the TCR CDR3 used the HTBI primer set with the Qiagen OneStep RT-PCR kit. A second multiplex PCR round built the libraries, followed by size selection and purification. Paired-end sequencing of the libraries was performed with 100 bp reads on an Illumina HiSeq2000. The study's processing was this. SOAPnuke was used to process the raw data, throwing out any read that contained adapters or uncalled bases, had a mean Phred below 15, or lacked an exact constant-primer or identifier match. COPE v1.2.5 was used to merge the high-quality paired reads, and each unique nucleotide sequence was defined as a clonotype. MiTCR v1.1 was used to align clonotypes to the IMGT TRBV, TRBD and TRBJ reference segments. Analysis was restricted to V-J combinations with a frequency above 0.0001, which covered over 98% of repertoires. A TCS score was defined as the ratio between F50 (clonal expansion) and ExV (chaos), using BLOSUM62-based TCRdist between CDR3 peptides within each V-J. Welch's t-statistics and random forest reduced 500 to 550 V-J features to under 15, which were used in a naive Bayes classifier (R e1071). The public sequencing data were trimmed at Q25 with fastp and processed into clonotypes with MiXCR by TCRdb, which kept only in-frame beta chains. When rows share a CDR3 protein, they turn into one entry using the most common DNA and genes. TCRdb's processing, not the study's, gives the V and J calls here. This sample lists about 420,000 distinct CDR3 sequences; 15% to 17% were detected once. 13% to 15% of the sample rests with the top ten.

Stable Graves' hyperthyroidism was defined as no progression to ophthalmopathy during 18 months of follow-up. The hyperthyroidism patients were between 18 and 65 years old and newly diagnosed, with a disease duration of less than 2 months. Any patient with an uncontrolled infection, another autoimmune disease, pregnancy or lactation was excluded. Diagnoses were established on the basis of clinical symptoms, serum thyroxine and TRAb, thyroid ultrasound, and orbital computed tomography. Ficoll-Paque density gradient centrifugation was used to isolate PBMCs from approximately 10 ml of fresh peripheral blood. Trizol reagent was used to extract total RNA, and RNA quality was then checked on an Agilent 2100 Bioanalyzer. CDR1 and CDR2 are read off the germline V gene (reference sequence) as SGHAT and FQDESV. Including the terminal cysteine and phenylalanine, the CDR3 comprises 17 residues. Only CDR3 DNA is held: 51 bases, read in frame from base 1.

Study-wide findings and limitations: In cross-validation, a model built on a 13 V-J signature told ophthalmopathy apart from stable hyperthyroidism with roughly 87% sensitivity and roughly 82% specificity, and in testing the same model reached 80%/75%. In validation, the model predicted progression to ophthalmopathy with around 71% sensitivity and about 73% specificity, a median of around six months before onset. Sample size was not statistically predetermined, and investigators were not blinded to group allocation. Blood samples also contained most of the expanded thyroid clonotypes (frequency above 0.001), which suggests that blood repertoires may reflect thyroid immune responses.

Recombination linked TRBV11-1 to TRBJ2-3; the D gene is possibly TRBD1 or TRBD2, each agreeing over 5 bases. This clonotype was obtained from a woman in her late teens or twenties with Graves' hyperthyroidism. Sequencing was carried out using blood. The CDR3 protein: CASKGASGQTSTDTQYF. The DNA reads as follows: TGCGCCAGCAAAGGAGCCTCGGGGCAAACTAGCACAGATACGCAGTATTTT.